The clone carrying this T cell receptor beta chain was counted between two and nine times. The target antigen is unknown. Germline-derived CDR1 and CDR2 are MGHRA and YSYEKL. V was shortened by 4 bases and J by 5 bases, with 14 bases between the two germline ends. CDR3 size: 14 residues. The sample comes from a study of beta chain features in type 1 diabetes. Study-level background: Healthy donors and patients showed comparable age, gender and cell yields. Across the samples, roughly 99 million sorted cells were examined in total. Whole-study results and caveats: Within the patient group, naive, central memory and Treg TCRB repertoires appeared more similar to each other than within healthy donors. Shorter TCRB CDR3s, moderately but significantly so, marked every one of the four CD4+ subsets in Type 1 diabetes patients.

Expressed TCRB transcripts were sequenced after all isolated RNA was converted to cDNA. Generated by immunoSEQ multiplex PCR, the TCRdb table keeps only in-frame clones and is missing some. The data hold hundreds of thousands of clones, with more than 12% observed a single time. V gene TRBV4-1 combines with J gene TRBJ2-5; D call uncertain. This TCR was sampled from a man between 18 and 35 years old with type 1 diabetes. Sequences were obtained from naive CD4+ T cells from blood. The CDR3 sequence is CASSRLAVGETQYF. CDR3 sequence (DNA): TGCGCCAGCAGCCGCTTGGCGGTCGGGGAGACCCAGTACTTC.